The present TCR beta chain was sequenced within a study of Ad26.COV2.S vaccination and SARS-CoV-2 variants. At the level of the study: Once or twice, 56 days apart, Ad26.COV2.S was delivered intramuscularly.

Profiled with immunoSEQ multiplex PCR; TCRdb holds only in-frame clones, not every one. The repertoire has a few hundred thousand clones, around 89% of them found once; the top ten carry 3.6%. The CDR3 spans 19 residues. J lost 1 base, V lost 1 base, and 11 bases had no gene match. CDR1 and CDR2 (germline): SGHTA, FQGNSA. Study-level results: Total T cell responses may have been underestimated by the TCR breadth and depth analyses. Substantial breadth in spike-specific CD8+ and CD4+ T cell responses was reportedly seen after vaccination. Vaccine and placebo recipients had comparable breadth of non-spike TCRs.

Treatment defined: over 15 received Ad26.COV2.S at low or high dose, single or two shots; about 5 received placebo; per-sample allocation not given. The study sampled participants on day 63 after the first vaccine or placebo injection. About this clone itself: Its antigen is still unknown.

The sample was peripheral blood, taken in a trial of Ad26.COV2.S vaccine versus placebo. V and J are TRBV7-2 and TRBJ2-5; 11 bases line up with TRBD2. The sequence derives from a person between 18 and 60 years old who received the Ad26.COV2.S COVID-19 vaccine or a placebo. DNA for the CDR3: TGTGCCAGCAGCTTAGACCCTGTGCTAGCGGGGGGCCGCCAAGAGACCCAGTACTTC. It yields the protein CASSLDPVLAGGRQETQYF.